This TCR beta chain is from a study of blood T cell repertoires in COVID-19. The overall study: Some COVID-19 samples were acute and others convalescent; all came from the United States, Italy and Spain. Sources were T cells, B-cell-depleted T cells, or PBMCs; the material itself was cDNA or gDNA.

Per the original data handling: Amplification with reference gene primers provided the estimates of nucleated cell counts. Sequenced by immunoSEQ multiplex PCR; TCRdb stores in-frame clones only, minus some. D and trimming were read from the DNA, whereas the V and J calls and clone size are those reported in that table. The table records fewer than 300,000 clones, 80% to 85% of them present only once. CDR3 size: 13 residues. The germline V and J ends were trimmed by 0 bases and 9 bases, with 9 bases remaining between them. Germline values: CDR1 SGHTA, CDR2 FQGTGA. A few counts support this clone. This receptor was identified in a person aged 65-85 years with COVID-19, enrolled during active disease. V is TRBV7-3 and J is TRBJ2-1; D gene ambiguous. The sequenced material came from peripheral blood. The CDR3 bases are TGTGCCAGCAGCTTAACTCCGACGGGTGAGCAGTTCTTC. It codes for CASSLTPTGEQFF.